A selection of T cell receptor beta chains follows, all from one sample in a study of T cells in Graves' hyperthyroidism and ophthalmopathy. Via MiXCR, TCRdb re-called the multiplex PCR reads, giving one row per CDR3 protein. This table has about 380,000 distinct CDR3 sequences, over 11% appearing once. Specimen: blood. The source is a woman aged 55-69 years with Graves' hyperthyroidism. Both conserved end residues are part of each CDR3. The order of the fields is V gene, J gene, CDR3 protein.

V: TRBV4-2; J: TRBJ2-6; CDR3: CASSQDVAGGPAGANVLTF
V: TRBV11-3; J: TRBJ1-4; CDR3: CASSRGHRRDEKLFF
V: TRBV20-1; J: TRBJ1-2; CDR3: CSAIDRGGYTF
V: TRBV28; J: TRBJ2-6; CDR3: CASSSAGEVTGANVLTF
V: TRBV6-5; J: TRBJ2-1; CDR3: CASSYPTRGEQFF
V: TRBV9; J: TRBJ2-1; CDR3: CASSPTSGGNEQFF
V: TRBV30; J: TRBJ1-1; CDR3: CAWRGVGMNTEAFF
V: TRBV12-3/TRBV12-4; J: TRBJ2-2; CDR3: CASSSPEGGELFF
V: TRBV6-1; J: TRBJ2-7; CDR3: CASTDTPGQGDEQYF
V: TRBV4-1; J: TRBJ1-1; CDR3: CASSQYWNRTLPEAFF
V: TRBV5-1; J: TRBJ1-1; CDR3: CASSPTAYDTEAFF
V: TRBV10-3; J: TRBJ2-1; CDR3: CAISPGQGMGNEQFF
V: TRBV29-1; J: TRBJ1-5; CDR3: CSVANRGDQPQHF
V: TRBV10-1; J: TRBJ2-3; CDR3: CASGTAGGKGDTQYF
V: TRBV11-2; J: TRBJ1-3; CDR3: CASSFSGLSNTIYF
V: TRBV20-1; J: TRBJ2-1; CDR3: CSARDRRSAGNEQFF
V: TRBV6-4; J: TRBJ1-4; CDR3: CASSWDCNGKLFF
V: TRBV7-9; J: TRBJ2-1; CDR3: CASSSDERDSYNEQFF
V: TRBV19; J: TRBJ2-2; CDR3: CASSIFRRPTGELFF
V: TRBV24-1; J: TRBJ2-1; CDR3: CATSDLMGNEQFF
V: TRBV6-1; J: TRBJ2-6; CDR3: CASRPWAVSSGANVLTF